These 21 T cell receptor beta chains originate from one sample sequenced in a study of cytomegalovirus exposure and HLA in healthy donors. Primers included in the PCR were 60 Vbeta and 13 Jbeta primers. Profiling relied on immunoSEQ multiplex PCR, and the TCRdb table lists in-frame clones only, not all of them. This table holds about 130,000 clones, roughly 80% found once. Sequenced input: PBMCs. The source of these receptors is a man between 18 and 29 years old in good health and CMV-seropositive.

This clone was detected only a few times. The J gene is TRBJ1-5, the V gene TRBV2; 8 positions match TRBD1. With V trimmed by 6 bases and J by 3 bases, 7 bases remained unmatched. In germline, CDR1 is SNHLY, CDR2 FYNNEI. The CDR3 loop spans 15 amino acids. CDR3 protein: CASRFGTGSNQPQHF. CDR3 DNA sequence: TGTGCCAGCAGGTTTGGGACAGGATCCAATCAGCCCCAGCATTTT.

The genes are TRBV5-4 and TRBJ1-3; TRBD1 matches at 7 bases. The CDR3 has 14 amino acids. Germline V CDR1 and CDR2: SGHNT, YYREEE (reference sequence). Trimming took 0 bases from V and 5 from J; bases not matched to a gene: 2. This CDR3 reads CASSLGQGRNTIYF. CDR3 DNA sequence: TGTGCCAGCAGCTTGGGACAGGGTCGAAACACCATATATTTT. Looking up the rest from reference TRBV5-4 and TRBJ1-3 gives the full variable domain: ETGVTQSPTHLIKTRGQQVTLRCSSQSGHNTVSWYQQALGQGPQFIFQYYREEENGRGNFPPRFSGLQFPNYSSELNVNALELDDSALYLCASSLGQGRNTIYFGEGSWLTVV.

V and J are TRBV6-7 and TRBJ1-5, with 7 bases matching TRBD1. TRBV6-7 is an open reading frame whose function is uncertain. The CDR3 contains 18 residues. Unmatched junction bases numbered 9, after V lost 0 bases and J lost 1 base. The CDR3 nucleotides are TGTGCCAGCAGTTACTCTCTCGTTGGCAGGGGGAGCAATCAGCCCCAGCATTTT. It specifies CASSYSLVGRGSNQPQHF.

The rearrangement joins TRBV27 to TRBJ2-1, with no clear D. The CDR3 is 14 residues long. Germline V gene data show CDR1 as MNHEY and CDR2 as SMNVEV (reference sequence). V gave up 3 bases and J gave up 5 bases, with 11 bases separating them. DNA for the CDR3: TGTGCCAGCAGTTTCATGTCAGATAACAATGAGCAGTTCTTC. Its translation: CASSFMSDNNEQFF.

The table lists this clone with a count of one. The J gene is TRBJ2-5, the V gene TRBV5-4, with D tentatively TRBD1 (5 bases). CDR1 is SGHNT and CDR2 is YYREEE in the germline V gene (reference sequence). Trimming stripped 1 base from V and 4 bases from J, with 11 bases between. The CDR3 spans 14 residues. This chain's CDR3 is CASSLKGRGETQYF. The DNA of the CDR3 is TGTGCCAGCAGCTTGAAGGGGCGCGGAGAGACCCAGTACTTC. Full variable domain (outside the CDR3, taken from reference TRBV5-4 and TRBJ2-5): ETGVTQSPTHLIKTRGQQVTLRCSSQSGHNTVSWYQQALGQGPQFIFQYYREEENGRGNFPPRFSGLQFPNYSSELNVNALELDDSALYLCASSLKGRGETQYFGPGTRLLVL.

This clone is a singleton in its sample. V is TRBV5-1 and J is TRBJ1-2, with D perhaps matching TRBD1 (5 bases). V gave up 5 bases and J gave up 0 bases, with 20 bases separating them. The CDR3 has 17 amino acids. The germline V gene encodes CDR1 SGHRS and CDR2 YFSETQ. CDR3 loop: CASRSGPVAGTNYGYTF. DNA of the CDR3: TGCGCCAGCAGATCGGGCCCAGTGGCAGGGACTAACTATGGCTACACCTTC.

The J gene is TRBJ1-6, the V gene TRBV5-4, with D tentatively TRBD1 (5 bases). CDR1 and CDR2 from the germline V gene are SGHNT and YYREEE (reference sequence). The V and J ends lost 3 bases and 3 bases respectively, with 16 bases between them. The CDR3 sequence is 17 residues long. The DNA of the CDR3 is TGTGCCAGCAGCTCCAAACTTGACAGCCGCTATAATTCACCCCTCCACTTT. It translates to CASSSKLDSRYNSPLHF.

This CDR3 is CASSLSLVAENGYTF. As DNA, the CDR3 is TGCGCCAGCAGCTTGTCCTTGGTTGCAGAAAATGGCTACACCTTC. The gene calls are TRBV5-1 and TRBJ1-2; D not certain. The CDR3 spans 15 residues. V was shortened by 1 base and J by 6 bases, with 16 bases between the two germline ends. Germline values: CDR1 SGHRS, CDR2 YFSETQ.

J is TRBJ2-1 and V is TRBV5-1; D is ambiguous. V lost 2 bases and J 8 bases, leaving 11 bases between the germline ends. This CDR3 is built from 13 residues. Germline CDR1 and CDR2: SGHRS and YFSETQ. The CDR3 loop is CASSLSSTDEQFF. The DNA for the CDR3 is TGCGCCAGCAGCTTATCCTCAACGGATGAGCAGTTCTTC.

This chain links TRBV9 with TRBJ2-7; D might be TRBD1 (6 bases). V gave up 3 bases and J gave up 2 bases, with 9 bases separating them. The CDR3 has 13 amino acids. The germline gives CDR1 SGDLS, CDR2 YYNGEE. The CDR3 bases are TGTGCCAGCAGCGCGGACAGTCCCTACGAGCAGTACTTC. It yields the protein CASSADSPYEQYF.

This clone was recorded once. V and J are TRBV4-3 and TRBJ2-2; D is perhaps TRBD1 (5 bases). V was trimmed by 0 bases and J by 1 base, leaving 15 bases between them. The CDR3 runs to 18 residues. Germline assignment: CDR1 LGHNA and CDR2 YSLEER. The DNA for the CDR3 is TGCGCCAGCAGCCAAGATTCAATCGATCAGGGGAACACCGGGGAGCTGTTTTTT. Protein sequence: CASSQDSIDQGNTGELFF.

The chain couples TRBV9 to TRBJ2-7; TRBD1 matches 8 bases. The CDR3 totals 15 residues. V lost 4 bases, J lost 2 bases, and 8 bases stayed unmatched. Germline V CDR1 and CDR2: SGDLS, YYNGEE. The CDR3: CASSPSGTGTYEQYF. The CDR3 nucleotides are TGTGCCAGCAGCCCCTCCGGGACAGGAACCTACGAGCAGTACTTC.

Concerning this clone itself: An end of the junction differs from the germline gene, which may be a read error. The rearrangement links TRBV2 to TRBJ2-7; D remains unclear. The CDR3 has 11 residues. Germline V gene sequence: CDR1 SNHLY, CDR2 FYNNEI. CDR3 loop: CASSASYGQYF. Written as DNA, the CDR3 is TGTGCCAGCAGTGCCTCCTACGGGCAGTACTTC.

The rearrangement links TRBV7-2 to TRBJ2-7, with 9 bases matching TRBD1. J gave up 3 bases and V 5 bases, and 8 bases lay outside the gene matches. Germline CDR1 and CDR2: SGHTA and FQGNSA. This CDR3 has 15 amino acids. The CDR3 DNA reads TGTGCCAGCAGCAACACCGGGACAGGGAGCTACGAGCAGTACTTC. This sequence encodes CASSNTGTGSYEQYF.

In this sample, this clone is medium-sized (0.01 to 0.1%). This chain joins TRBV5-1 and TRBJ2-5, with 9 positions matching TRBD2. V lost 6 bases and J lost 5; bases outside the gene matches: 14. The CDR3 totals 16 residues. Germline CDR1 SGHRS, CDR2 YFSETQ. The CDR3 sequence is CASTPGGTSPTETQYF. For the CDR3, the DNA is TGCGCCAGCACCCCTGGGGGGACTAGCCCCACGGAGACCCAGTACTTC.

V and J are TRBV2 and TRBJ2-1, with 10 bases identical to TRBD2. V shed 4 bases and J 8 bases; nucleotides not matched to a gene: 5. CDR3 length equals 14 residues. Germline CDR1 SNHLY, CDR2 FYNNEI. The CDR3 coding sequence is TGTGCCAGCAGTGTTACTAGCGGGACCTATGAGCAGTTCTTC. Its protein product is CASSVTSGTYEQFF.

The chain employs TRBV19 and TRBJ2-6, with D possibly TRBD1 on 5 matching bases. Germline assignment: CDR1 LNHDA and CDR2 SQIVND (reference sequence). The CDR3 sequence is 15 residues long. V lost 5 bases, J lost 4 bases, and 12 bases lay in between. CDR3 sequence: CASSEAGSGANVLTF. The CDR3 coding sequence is TGTGCCAGTAGTGAGGCAGGGTCCGGGGCCAACGTCCTGACTTTC.

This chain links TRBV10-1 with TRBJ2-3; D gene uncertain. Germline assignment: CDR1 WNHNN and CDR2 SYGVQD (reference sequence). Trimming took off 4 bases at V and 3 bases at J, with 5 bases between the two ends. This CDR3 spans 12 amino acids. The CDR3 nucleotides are TGCGCCAGCAGTGGTGAGACAGATACGCAGTATTTT. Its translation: CASSGETDTQYF.

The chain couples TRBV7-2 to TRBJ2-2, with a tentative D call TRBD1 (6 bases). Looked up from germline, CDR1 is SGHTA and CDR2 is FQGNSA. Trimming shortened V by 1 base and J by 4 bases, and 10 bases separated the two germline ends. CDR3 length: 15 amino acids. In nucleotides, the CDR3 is TGTGCCAGCAGCTTAGAAGGACAGAGCACCGGGGAGCTGTTTTTT. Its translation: CASSLEGQSTGELFF.

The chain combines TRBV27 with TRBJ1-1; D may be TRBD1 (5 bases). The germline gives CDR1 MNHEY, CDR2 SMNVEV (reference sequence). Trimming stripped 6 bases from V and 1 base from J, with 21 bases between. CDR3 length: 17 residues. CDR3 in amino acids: CASSRPPPGGPNTEAFF. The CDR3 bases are TGTGCCAGCAGCCGCCCCCCGCCGGGGGGACCGAACACTGAAGCTTTCTTT.

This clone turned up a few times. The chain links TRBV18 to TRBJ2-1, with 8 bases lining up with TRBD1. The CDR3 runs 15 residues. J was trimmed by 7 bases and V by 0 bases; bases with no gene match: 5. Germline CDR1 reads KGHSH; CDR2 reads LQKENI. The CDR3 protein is CASSPPQGVMNEQFF. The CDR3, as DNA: TGTGCCAGCTCACCACCACAGGGGGTGATGAATGAGCAGTTCTTC.